This T cell receptor (beta chain) was profiled in a study of blood T cells in healthy people across ages. Study-wide points: Roughly linear age-related decline in beta diversity appeared, significant by age about 40.

With respect to this clonotype: No antigen is known for it.

Alongside a J-beta primer mix, a sample-barcoded 5' primer served in a second PCR lasting about 7 to 11 cycles. With 12 random nucleotides, a template-switch adaptor tagged each individual cDNA molecule. TCRdb processed the 5' RACE reads anew with MiXCR; each CDR3 protein has one entry. The sample contains about 640,000 distinct CDR3 sequences, roughly 50% of which appear only once. Germline loops: CDR1 SQVTM, CDR2 ANQGSEA. CDR3 length: 18 residues. With V trimmed by 3 bases and J by 0 bases, 13 bases remained unmatched. Sequencing was performed on blood. The clonotype originates from a man in his 60s in good health. J is TRBJ2-1 and V is TRBV29-1; 8 nucleotides agree with TRBD1. CDR3 DNA sequence: TGCAGCGTTGAGTCCAGGGGGCGTGGGTCCAGCTCCTACAATGAGCAGTTCTTC. It translates to CSVESRGRGSSSYNEQFF.